Presented here are 3 T cell receptor beta chains from one specimen sequenced in a study of CD8 T cells in Susac syndrome. Random-hexamer reverse transcription was applied to about 0.5 to 1 ug RNA. MiXCR was run by TCRdb on the immunoSEQ multiplex PCR reads, yielding one entry per CDR3 protein. The sample has 170,000 or so distinct CDR3 sequences, 95% to 97% seen once. Sequenced: CD4+ T cells from PBMCs. Receptors were obtained from a human donor with Susac syndrome.

This clonotype was seen only once. The rearrangement joins TRBV20-1 to TRBJ2-1; perhaps TRBD2 as D (5 bases). Germline loops: CDR1 DFQATT, CDR2 SNEGSKA (reference sequence). Trimming took 0 bases from V and 2 from J, leaving 8 bases between them. The CDR3 consists of 14 residues. The CDR3 region is CSARDRTPYNEQFF. The CDR3 DNA is TGCAGTGCTAGAGATCGGACTCCCTACAATGAGCAGTTCTTC.

This clonotype was picked up one time. The genes are TRBV28 and TRBJ1-1; weak D call: TRBD1 (5 bases). Trimming left V 7 bases short and J 0 bases short, with 12 bases between. CDR1 and CDR2 (germline): MDHEN, SYDVKM. This CDR3 has 14 amino acids. In DNA, the CDR3 is TGTGCCAGCAAAGGTGGGGGGATGAACACTGAAGCTTTCTTT. It specifies CASKGGGMNTEAFF.

The V and J genes are TRBV29-1 and TRBJ2-7; 9 nucleotides agree with TRBD1. Germline V gene lookup returns CDR1 SQVTM and CDR2 ANQGSEA. The V gene end was trimmed by 0 bases and the J gene end by 3 bases; junction bases not matched to a gene: 6. CDR3 length: 15 amino acids. The CDR3 here is CSVEDPGTGLYEQYF. For the CDR3, the DNA is TGCAGCGTTGAAGACCCCGGGACAGGGCTCTACGAGCAGTACTTC.